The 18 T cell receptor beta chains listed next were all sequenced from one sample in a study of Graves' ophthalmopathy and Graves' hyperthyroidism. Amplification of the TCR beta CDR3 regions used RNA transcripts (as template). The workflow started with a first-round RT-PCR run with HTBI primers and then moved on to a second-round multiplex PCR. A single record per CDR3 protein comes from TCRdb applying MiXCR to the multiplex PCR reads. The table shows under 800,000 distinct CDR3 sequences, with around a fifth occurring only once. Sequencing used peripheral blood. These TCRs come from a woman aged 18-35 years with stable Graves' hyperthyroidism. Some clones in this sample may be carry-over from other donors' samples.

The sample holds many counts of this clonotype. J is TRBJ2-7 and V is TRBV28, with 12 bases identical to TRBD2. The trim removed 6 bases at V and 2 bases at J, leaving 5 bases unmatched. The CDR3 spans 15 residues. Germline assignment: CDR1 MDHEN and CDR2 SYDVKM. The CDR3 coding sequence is TGTGCCAGCAGGGGCCTAGCGGGAGGGACCTACGAGCAGTACTTC. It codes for CASRGLAGGTYEQYF.

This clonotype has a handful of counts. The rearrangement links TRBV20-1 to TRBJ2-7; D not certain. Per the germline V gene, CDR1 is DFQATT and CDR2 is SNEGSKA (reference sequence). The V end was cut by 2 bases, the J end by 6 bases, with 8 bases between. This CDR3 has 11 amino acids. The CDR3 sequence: CSARIGSEQYF. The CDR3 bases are TGCAGTGCTAGAATAGGTAGCGAGCAGTACTTC.

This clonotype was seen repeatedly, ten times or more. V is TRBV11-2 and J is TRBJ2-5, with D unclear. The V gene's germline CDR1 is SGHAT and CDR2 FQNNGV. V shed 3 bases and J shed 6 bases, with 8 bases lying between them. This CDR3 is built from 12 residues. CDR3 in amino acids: CASSFGYKTQYF. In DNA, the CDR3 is TGTGCCAGCAGCTTTGGTTATAAGACCCAGTACTTC.

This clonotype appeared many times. The CDR3 DNA reads TGTGCCAGCGCCACCGGGACCAAAACTGAGACCCAGTACTTC. Amino acids: CASATGTKTETQYF. This chain uses TRBV7-8 with TRBJ2-5; D may correspond to TRBD1 or TRBD2 (5 bases each). Germline V gene data show CDR1 as SGHVS and CDR2 as FQNEAQ. V gave up 8 bases and J gave up 5 bases, with 18 bases separating them. This CDR3 contains 14 residues.

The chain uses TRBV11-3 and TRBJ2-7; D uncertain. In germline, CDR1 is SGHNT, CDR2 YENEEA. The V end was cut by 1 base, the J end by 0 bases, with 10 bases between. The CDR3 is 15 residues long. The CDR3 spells CASSLVASLSYEQYF. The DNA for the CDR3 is TGTGCCAGCAGCTTAGTTGCGTCTCTCTCCTACGAGCAGTACTTC.

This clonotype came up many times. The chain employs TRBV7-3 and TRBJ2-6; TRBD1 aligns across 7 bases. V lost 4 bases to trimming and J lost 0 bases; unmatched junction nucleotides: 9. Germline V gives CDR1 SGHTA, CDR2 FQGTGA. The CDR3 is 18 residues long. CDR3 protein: CASSSTGTAISGANVLTF. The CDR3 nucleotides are TGTGCCAGCAGCTCGACCGGGACAGCGATCTCTGGGGCCAACGTCCTGACTTTC.

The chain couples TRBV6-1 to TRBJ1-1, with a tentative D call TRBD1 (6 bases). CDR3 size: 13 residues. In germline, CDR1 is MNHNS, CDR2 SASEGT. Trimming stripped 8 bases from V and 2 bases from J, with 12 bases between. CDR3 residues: CASSRGINTEAFF. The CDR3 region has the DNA TGTGCCAGCTCCAGGGGCATTAACACTGAAGCTTTCTTT.

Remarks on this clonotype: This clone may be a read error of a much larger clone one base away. CDR3 in amino acids: CSVTGASGKREQYF. CDR3 in DNA: TGCAGTGTTACGGGGGCTAGCGGGAAGAGGGAGCAGTACTTC. The chain combines TRBV20-1 with TRBJ2-7; 9 positions match TRBD2. The CDR3 contains 14 residues. The junction had 14 bases not matched to a gene; V was cut back by 7 bases and J by 7 bases. Germline CDR1 is DFQATT and CDR2 is SNEGSKA (reference sequence).

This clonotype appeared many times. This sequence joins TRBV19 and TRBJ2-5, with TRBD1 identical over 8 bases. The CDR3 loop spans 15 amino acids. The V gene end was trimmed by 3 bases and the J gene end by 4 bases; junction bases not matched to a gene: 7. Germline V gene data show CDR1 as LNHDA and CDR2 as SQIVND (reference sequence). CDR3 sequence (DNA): TGTGCCAGTAGTATTGGGCAGGGGGCGCGAGAGACCCAGTACTTC. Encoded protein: CASSIGQGARETQYF.

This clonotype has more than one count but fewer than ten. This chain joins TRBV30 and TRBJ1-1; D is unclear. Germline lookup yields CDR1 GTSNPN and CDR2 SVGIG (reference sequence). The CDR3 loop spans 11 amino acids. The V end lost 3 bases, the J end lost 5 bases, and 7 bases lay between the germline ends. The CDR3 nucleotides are TGTGCCTGGAGCGTGTATACTGAAGCTTTCTTT. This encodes CAWSVYTEAFF.

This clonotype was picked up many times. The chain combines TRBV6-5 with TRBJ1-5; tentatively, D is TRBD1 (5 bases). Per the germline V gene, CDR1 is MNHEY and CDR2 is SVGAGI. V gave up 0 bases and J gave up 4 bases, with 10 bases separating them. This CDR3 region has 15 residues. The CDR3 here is CASSYSGQGNQPQHF. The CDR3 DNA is TGTGCCAGCAGTTACTCGGGGCAGGGAAATCAGCCCCAGCATTTT.

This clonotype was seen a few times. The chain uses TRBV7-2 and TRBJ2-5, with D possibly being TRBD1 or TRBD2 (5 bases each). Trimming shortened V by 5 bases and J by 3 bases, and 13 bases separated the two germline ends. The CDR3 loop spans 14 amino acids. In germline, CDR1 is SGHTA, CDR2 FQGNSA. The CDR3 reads CASSRQGTKETQYF. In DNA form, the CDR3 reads TGTGCCAGCAGCCGACAAGGGACGAAAGAGACCCAGTACTTC.

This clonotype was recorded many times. CDR3 loop: CASSQGRAQDVFNYGYTF. CDR3 coding DNA: TGTGCCAGCAGCCAAGGTCGAGCACAGGACGTATTTAACTATGGCTACACCTTC. The chain carries TRBV3-1 and TRBJ1-2; the D gene is possibly TRBD1 (5 bases). Trimming left V 1 base short and J 1 base short, with 19 bases between. Germline CDR1 is LGHDT and CDR2 is YNNKEL (reference sequence). The CDR3 extends over 18 amino acids.

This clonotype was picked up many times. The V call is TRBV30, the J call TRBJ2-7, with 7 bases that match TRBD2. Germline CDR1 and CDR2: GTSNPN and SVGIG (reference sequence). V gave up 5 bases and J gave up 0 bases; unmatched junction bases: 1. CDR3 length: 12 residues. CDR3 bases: TGTGCCTGGGGGGGGGACTCCTACGAGCAGTACTTC. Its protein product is CAWGGDSYEQYF.

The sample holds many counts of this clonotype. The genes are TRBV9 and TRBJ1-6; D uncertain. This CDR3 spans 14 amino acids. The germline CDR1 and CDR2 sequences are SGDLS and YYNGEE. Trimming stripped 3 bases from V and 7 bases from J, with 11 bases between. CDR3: CASSGPGTNSPLHF. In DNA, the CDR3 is TGTGCCAGCAGCGGTCCAGGAACAAATTCACCCCTCCACTTT.

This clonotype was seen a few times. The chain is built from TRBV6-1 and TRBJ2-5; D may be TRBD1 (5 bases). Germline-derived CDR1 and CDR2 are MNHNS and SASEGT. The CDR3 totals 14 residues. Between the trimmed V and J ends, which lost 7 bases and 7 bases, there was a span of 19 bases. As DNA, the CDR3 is TGTGCCAGCACCCAGATGGACAACCCTCGGACCCAGTACTTC. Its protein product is CASTQMDNPRTQYF.

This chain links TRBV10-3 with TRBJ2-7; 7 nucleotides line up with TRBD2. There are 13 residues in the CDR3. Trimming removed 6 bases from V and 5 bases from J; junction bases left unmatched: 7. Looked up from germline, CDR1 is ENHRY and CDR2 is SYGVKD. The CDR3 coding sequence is TGTGCCATCAGAGGAGCGGGAAGTGACGAGCAGTACTTC. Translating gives CAIRGAGSDEQYF.

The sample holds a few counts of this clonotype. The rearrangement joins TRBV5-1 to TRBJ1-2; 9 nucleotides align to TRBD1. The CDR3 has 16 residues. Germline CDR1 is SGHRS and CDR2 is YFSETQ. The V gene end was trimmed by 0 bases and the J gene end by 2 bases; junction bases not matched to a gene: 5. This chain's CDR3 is CASSLVAGQGNYGYTF. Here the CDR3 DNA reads TGCGCCAGCAGCTTGGTCGCGGGACAGGGAAACTATGGCTACACCTTC.